This T cell receptor beta chain was identified during a study of T cell clones after liver transplantation. Turning to the study itself: TCRbeta sequencing after a pre-transplant mixed lymphocyte reaction identified graft-donor-reactive clones, later tracked in post-transplant blood.

Details on this clone: The antigen is undetermined.

Data came from immunoSEQ multiplex PCR; TCRdb stores just in-frame clones and leaves some out. The data contain around 35,000 clones, around 94% of them singletons. Unmatched junction bases numbered 4, after V lost 5 bases and J lost 3 bases. Per the germline V gene, CDR1 is SGHVS and CDR2 is FNYEAQ. This CDR3 is 15 amino acids long. The study, taken as a whole, reports: The donor-reactive repertoire was only partly measurable in a couple of subjects, lacking donor cells.

The rearrangement joins TRBV7-6 to TRBJ2-7, with TRBD2 matching 13 bases. Sequenced here: CD8+ T cells from blood, sampled 12 months after liver transplant. The sequence was collected from a human patient who received a liver transplant. Some T cells could come from the graft donor. The CDR3 coding sequence is TGTGCCAGCAGCGATGGGACTAGCGGGATCTACGAGCAGTACTTC. It is translated as CASSDGTSGIYEQYF.